Each of the 24 T cell receptor beta chains below was sequenced from the same sample in a study of blood T cell repertoires in COVID-19. Here immunoSEQ multiplex PCR was the method, and the copy in TCRdb shows in-frame clones only, minus some. The data contain 250,000 to 300,000 clones, around 85% of them singletons. Sequencing input: peripheral blood. All receptors derive from a woman in her twenties or thirties with COVID-19, enrolled during active disease.

This clone has at least ten counts. This chain links TRBV5-1 with TRBJ2-2; the match to TRBD2 covers 11 bases. V lost 2 bases, J lost 6 bases, and 9 bases stayed unmatched. CDR3 length: 17 amino acids. Germline V gene sequence: CDR1 SGHRS, CDR2 YFSETQ. CDR3 bases: TGCGCCAGCAGCTTACTAGCGGGGGAACTGCTGCCCGGGGAGCTGTTTTTT. This codes for CASSLLAGELLPGELFF. Using reference TRBV5-1 and TRBJ2-2 for the parts outside the CDR3, the full variable domain is KAGVTQTPRYLIKTRGQQVTLSCSPISGHRSVSWYQQTPGQGLQFLFEYFSETQRNKGNFPGRFSGRQFSNSRSEMNVSTLELGDSALYLCASSLLAGELLPGELFFGEGSRLTVL.

The CDR3 here is CASSPTGGRVQYF. The DNA of the CDR3 is TGTGCCAGCAGCCCAACAGGGGGCAGGGTGCAGTACTTC. This chain connects TRBV5-5 to TRBJ2-7, with 9 positions matching TRBD1. The V segment lost 4 bases and the J segment 9 bases; nucleotides outside the gene matches: 8. The germline CDR1 and CDR2 sequences are SGHKS and YYEKEE (reference sequence). The CDR3 covers 13 residues.

The chain recombines TRBV5-5 with TRBJ1-4, with TRBD1 matching 9 bases. The CDR3 consists of 14 residues. V trimming: 5 bases; J trimming: 8 bases; junction bases outside the gene matches: 7. Germline values: CDR1 SGHKS, CDR2 YYEKEE (reference sequence). The CDR3 nucleotides are TGTGCCAGCAGTACAGGGGGCGCCGGGGAAAAACTGTTTTTT. Translated: CASSTGGAGEKLFF.

V usage is TRBV28 and J usage is TRBJ1-5, with 11 bases fitting TRBD1. In germline, CDR1 is MDHEN, CDR2 SYDVKM. V was pared by 6 bases and J by 3 bases, with 10 bases of the junction left unmatched. This CDR3 has 17 amino acids. This chain's CDR3 is CASSPGGTGGYNQPQHF. CDR3 in DNA: TGTGCCAGCAGCCCAGGGGGGACAGGGGGTTACAATCAGCCCCAGCATTTT.

This clone was detected only once. The rearrangement links TRBV7-9 to TRBJ2-1; TRBD2 aligns across 8 bases. Per the germline V gene, CDR1 is SEHNR and CDR2 is FQNEAQ (reference sequence). The V segment lost 5 bases and the J segment 1 base; nucleotides outside the gene matches: 7. The CDR3 has 16 residues. The CDR3 sequence is CASSPPRGGSYNEQFF. The CDR3 DNA is TGTGCCAGCAGCCCCCCTCGGGGGGGTTCCTACAATGAGCAGTTCTTC.

This chain joins TRBV24-1 and TRBJ2-5; D gene unclear. The germline gives CDR1 KGHDR, CDR2 SFDVKD. This CDR3 has 13 amino acids. Trimming removed 2 bases from V and 5 bases from J, with 8 bases in between. CDR3 DNA sequence: TGTGCCACCAGTGATTCGAATAGCGAGACCCAGTACTTC. Its translation is CATSDSNSETQYF.

The chain uses TRBV4-2 and TRBJ1-1, with unresolved D. The CDR3 has 16 amino acids. V dropped 0 bases and J dropped 4 bases, with 15 bases sitting between them. Germline V gives CDR1 LGHNA, CDR2 YNFKEQ. The CDR3 sequence is CASSQEGPGVSTEAFF. CDR3 DNA: TGTGCCAGCAGCCAAGAAGGACCGGGAGTAAGCACTGAAGCTTTCTTT.

The chain recombines TRBV5-1 with TRBJ1-1, with D possibly matching TRBD1 (5 bases). V lost 3 bases to trimming and J lost 1 base, with 10 bases between them. CDR3 length equals 14 residues. Germline values: CDR1 SGHRS, CDR2 YFSETQ. The CDR3 protein is CASSSSTGNTEAFF. CDR3 in DNA: TGCGCCAGCAGCTCAAGTACAGGGAACACTGAAGCTTTCTTT.

The V call is TRBV18, the J call TRBJ2-5; 9 bases map to TRBD2. The CDR3 runs to 15 residues. The germline gives CDR1 KGHSH, CDR2 LQKENI. V gave up 3 bases and J gave up 1 base; unmatched junction bases: 3. The CDR3 DNA sequence: TGTGCCAGCTCACCGACTAGCGGCATCCAAGAGACCCAGTACTTC. Translating gives CASSPTSGIQETQYF.

The CDR3 region has the DNA TGTGCCAGCTCACCGAGGCCAGGGCGCTCCTACGAGCAGTACTTC. Encoded protein: CASSPRPGRSYEQYF. The V gene is TRBV18, the J gene TRBJ2-7, with a weak D call TRBD1 (5 bases). The CDR3 extends over 15 amino acids. Germline CDR1 reads KGHSH; CDR2 reads LQKENI. Trimming took 3 bases from V and 0 from J, leaving 12 bases between them. Full variable domain (outside the CDR3, taken from reference TRBV18 and TRBJ2-7): NAGVMQNPRHLVRRRGQEARLRCSPMKGHSHVYWYRQLPEEGLKFMVYLQKENIIDESGMPKERFSAEFPKEGPSILRIQQVVRGDSAAYFCASSPRPGRSYEQYFGPGTRLTVT.

This clone is a singleton in its sample. The rearrangement links TRBV9 to TRBJ2-3; D not certain. Germline CDR1 is SGDLS and CDR2 is YYNGEE. The V and J ends lost 4 bases and 5 bases respectively, with 11 bases between them. This CDR3 comprises 13 residues. The CDR3 region has the DNA TGTGCCAGCAGCCCCCATACACGAGATACGCAGTATTTT. Translation gives CASSPHTRDTQYF.

This chain connects TRBV7-9 to TRBJ2-4, with D possibly being TRBD2 (6 bases). The CDR3 runs to 16 residues. V was trimmed by 4 bases and J by 2 bases, leaving 15 bases between them. Per germline, CDR1 SEHNR and CDR2 FQNEAQ (reference sequence). This chain's CDR3 is CASSYVDGTPKNIQYF. The CDR3 DNA reads as TGTGCCAGCAGCTATGTAGACGGGACTCCCAAAAACATTCAGTACTTC.

V is TRBV3-1 (or the pseudogene TRBV3-2) and J is TRBJ2-7; TRBD1 might be the D (5 bases). The V and J ends lost 4 bases and 6 bases respectively, with 10 bases between them. CDR1 and CDR2 from the germline V gene are LGHDT and YNNKEL (reference sequence). This CDR3 region has 12 residues. This chain's CDR3 is CASSLRAAEQYF. The CDR3 nucleotides are TGTGCCAGCAGCCTCAGGGCCGCCGAGCAGTACTTC.

This clone was recorded only once. The V call is TRBV5-4, the J call TRBJ2-3, with a tentative D call TRBD1 (7 bases). This CDR3 spans 16 amino acids. Germline CDR1 SGHNT, CDR2 YYREEE (reference sequence). Trimming stripped 4 bases from V and 2 bases from J, with 17 bases between. The CDR3 region is CASSRRRDSNTDTQYF. CDR3 coding DNA: TGTGCCAGCAGCCGCCGGCGGGACAGTAACACAGATACGCAGTATTTT.

The rearrangement links TRBV27 to TRBJ1-3, with a possible D match to TRBD1 (6 bases). Trimming took 3 bases from V and 0 from J, leaving 9 bases between them. Germline-derived CDR1 and CDR2 are MNHEY and SMNVEV (reference sequence). The CDR3 covers 15 residues. The CDR3 is CASSFDRTSGNTIYF. The CDR3 DNA is TGTGCCAGCAGTTTTGACAGGACCTCTGGAAACACCATATATTTT.

This clone has just one count. The V gene is TRBV27, the J gene TRBJ1-5, with D maybe TRBD1 (6 bases). The CDR3 covers 15 residues. The germline CDR1 and CDR2 sequences are MNHEY and SMNVEV (reference sequence). The V gene lost 2 bases and the J gene lost 6 bases, with 14 bases spanning the gap. CDR3 bases: TGTGCCAGCAGTTTAGTCAGGGGCGGTAGTCAGCCCCAGCATTTT. It encodes CASSLVRGGSQPQHF.

The J gene is TRBJ2-3, the V gene TRBV19; 10 bases agree with TRBD1. Looked up from germline, CDR1 is LNHDA and CDR2 is SQIVND (reference sequence). CDR3 size: 15 residues. The junction had 9 bases not matched to a gene; V was cut back by 10 bases and J by 2 bases. The CDR3 DNA reads as TGTGCCACAACGGACAGGGGGATCTACACAGATACGCAGTATTTT. Translated, it gives CATTDRGIYTDTQYF.

The V and J genes are TRBV6-5 and TRBJ1-2; D possibly corresponds to TRBD1 (5 bases). In germline, CDR1 is MNHEY, CDR2 SVGAGI. CDR3 length: 15 residues. V was trimmed by 4 bases and J by 3 bases, leaving 15 bases between them. The CDR3 loop is CASSFRVSGDYGYTF. The CDR3 DNA reads as TGTGCCAGCAGTTTCCGGGTATCGGGGGACTATGGCTACACCTTC.

The chain is built from TRBV12-3 or TRBV12-4 and TRBJ1-1; TRBD1 is a possible D gene (6 bases). The V and J ends lost 6 bases and 9 bases respectively, with 17 bases between them. This CDR3 contains 13 residues. The CDR3 sequence is CASRRGGTFKAFF. In DNA form, the CDR3 reads TGTGCCAGCAGAAGGGGGGGGACATTTAAAGCTTTCTTT.

This clone has just a few counts. The chain is built from TRBV2 and TRBJ2-1; D ambiguous. In germline, CDR1 is SNHLY, CDR2 FYNNEI. Trimming shortened V by 6 bases and J by 3 bases, and 15 bases separated the two germline ends. This CDR3 region has 15 residues. The CDR3 protein is CASRWIGGIYNEQFF. The CDR3, as DNA: TGTGCCAGCAGGTGGATTGGCGGCATCTACAATGAGCAGTTCTTC.

The J gene is TRBJ2-7, the V gene TRBV5-1; D might be TRBD1 (6 bases). The CDR3 sequence is 14 residues long. Germline values: CDR1 SGHRS, CDR2 YFSETQ. V was trimmed by 0 bases and J by 5 bases, leaving 12 bases between them. The CDR3 here is CASSLAGAYHEQYF. In nucleotides, the CDR3 is TGCGCCAGCAGCTTGGCAGGGGCGTATCACGAGCAGTACTTC.

The V gene is TRBV12-3 or TRBV12-4, the J gene TRBJ2-5; D remains ambiguous. This CDR3 region has 13 residues. Deletions cut 5 bases from V and 7 bases from J, with 14 bases between. CDR3 amino acids: CASSLLRPGTQYF. CDR3 bases: TGTGCCAGCAGTCTACTCCGTCCGGGGACCCAGTACTTC.

The J gene is TRBJ2-1, the V gene TRBV19, with 8 bases identical to TRBD1. The germline V gene encodes CDR1 LNHDA and CDR2 SQIVND (reference sequence). The CDR3 is made up of 16 amino acids. The V and J ends lost 1 base and 4 bases, in that order; junction bases with no gene match: 6. CDR3 bases: TGTGCCAGTAGTATAGTAACCGGGACAGGTTACAATGAGCAGTTCTTC. It codes for CASSIVTGTGYNEQFF.

The rearrangement uses TRBV4-1 and TRBJ2-7, with D possibly TRBD1 on 6 matching bases. V lost 1 base, J lost 2 bases, and 12 bases lay in between. CDR1 MGHRA and CDR2 YSYEKL come from the germline V gene. The length of the CDR3 is 15 residues. CDR3 sequence reads: CASSQVAQGPYEQYF. The CDR3 DNA is TGCGCCAGCAGCCAAGTAGCCCAGGGGCCCTACGAGCAGTACTTC.